This entry lists 20 T cell receptor beta chains sequenced from one sample in a study of blood T cells in healthy people across ages. A second PCR, run for roughly 7 to 11 cycles, used a sample-barcoded 5' primer plus a J-beta primer mix. TCRdb used MiXCR to reprocess the 5' RACE reads, holding one entry per CDR3 protein. The sample shows fewer than 900,000 distinct CDR3 sequences, more than 40% of them seen only once. Specimen: blood. The receptors shown here come from a woman aged 60-75 years in good health.

The chain recombines TRBV2 with TRBJ1-2; a weak D match, TRBD1 (6 bases). The V end was cut by 5 bases, the J end by 0 bases, with 16 bases between. The CDR3 totals 16 residues. CDR1 and CDR2 from the germline V gene are SNHLY and FYNNEI. In DNA form, the CDR3 reads TGTGCCAGCAGTTCTCCCAGGGGCCCTACTAACTATGGCTACACCTTC. This codes for CASSSPRGPTNYGYTF.

This clonotype was detected many times. The genes are TRBV4-2 and TRBJ2-5; D is undetermined. This CDR3 is built from 13 residues. V was cut by 0 bases and J by 4 bases, with 6 bases left in between. Germline CDR1 is LGHNA and CDR2 is YNFKEQ. The CDR3 DNA is TGTGCCAGCAGCCAAGATCGTAGAGAGACCCAGTACTTC. This gives the protein CASSQDRRETQYF.

This clonotype turned up a few times. J is TRBJ1-4 and V is TRBV20-1; D is unresolved. The V gene lost 6 bases and the J gene lost 8 bases, with 22 bases spanning the gap. The CDR3 runs to 15 residues. In germline, CDR1 is DFQATT, CDR2 SNEGSKA (reference sequence). The CDR3 sequence is CSARSVDARGEKLFF. As DNA, the CDR3 is TGCAGTGCCCGCTCCGTGGACGCCCGAGGGGAAAAACTGTTTTTT.

The CDR3 nucleotides read TGTGCCAGCAGCCAAGGCCGGACAGGGGGTTGGAACACTGAAGCTTTCTTT. Its translation: CASSQGRTGGWNTEAFF. The chain combines TRBV3-1 with TRBJ1-1, with 10 bases that match TRBD1. Per germline, CDR1 LGHDT and CDR2 YNNKEL (reference sequence). Trimming removed 1 base from V and 1 base from J; junction bases left unmatched: 6. The CDR3 spans 17 residues.

This clonotype was counted only a few times. The rearrangement uses TRBV27 and TRBJ1-2; 7 bases are shared with TRBD1. This CDR3 comprises 12 residues. The V segment lost 5 bases and the J segment 5 bases; nucleotides outside the gene matches: 2. Germline V CDR1 and CDR2: MNHEY, SMNVEV (reference sequence). The CDR3 loop reads CASSATGYGYTF. The CDR3 region has the DNA TGTGCCAGCAGTGCGACAGGGTATGGCTACACCTTC.

The chain joins TRBV7-2 to TRBJ2-7; 11 bases agree with TRBD2. CDR3 length equals 17 residues. Germline CDR1 SGHTA, CDR2 FQGNSA. V lost 3 bases, J lost 5 bases, and 12 bases stayed unmatched. For the CDR3, the DNA is TGTGCCAGCAGCTTGAAACGGATTAGCGGGAGGGCCCACGAGCAGTACTTC. Translation: CASSLKRISGRAHEQYF.

V and J are TRBV25-1 and TRBJ2-5, with 9 bases lining up with TRBD2. Germline V CDR1 and CDR2: MGHDK, SYGVNS. V shed 10 bases, J shed 11 bases, and the junction held 14 bases outside the gene matches. This CDR3 region has 13 residues. The CDR3, as DNA: TGTGCCACCGGTCCCATGACTAGCGGAGAGCAGTACTTC. This translates into CATGPMTSGEQYF.

The V and J genes are TRBV11-2 and TRBJ1-4; D remains ambiguous. The V end was cut by 3 bases, the J end by 7 bases, with 12 bases between. The V gene's germline CDR1 is SGHAT and CDR2 FQNNGV. The CDR3 has 14 residues. The DNA of the CDR3 is TGTGCCAGCAGCTTCGCACCGACCGGTGAAAAACTGTTTTTT. Its protein is CASSFAPTGEKLFF.

The chain joins TRBV20-1 to TRBJ2-3, with D uncertain. The CDR3 totals 15 residues. V lost 6 bases and J lost 6, with 22 bases in between. Germline assignment: CDR1 DFQATT and CDR2 SNEGSKA (reference sequence). CDR3 loop: CSAKNRIGPVDTQYF. CDR3 bases: TGCAGTGCGAAGAACAGAATCGGGCCAGTGGATACGCAGTATTTT.

The chain carries TRBV12-5 and TRBJ2-4, with 7 bases fitting TRBD1. The CDR3 contains 15 residues. Germline assignment: CDR1 LGHNT and CDR2 FRNRAP. J was trimmed by 2 bases and V by 5 bases; bases with no gene match: 6. This chain's CDR3 is CASGTTTGSKNIQYF. As DNA, the CDR3 is TGTGCTAGTGGTACGACGACAGGGTCCAAAAACATTCAGTACTTC. The whole variable domain, filled in from reference TRBV12-5 and TRBJ2-4, reads DARVTQTPRHKVTEMGQEVTMRCQPILGHNTVFWYRQTMMQGLELLAYFRNRAPLDDSGMPKDRFSAEMPDATLATLKIQPSEPRDSAVYFCASGTTTGSKNIQYFGAGTRLSVL.

There are a few counts of this clonotype. The chain has TRBV20-1 and TRBJ2-5, with D unclear. CDR1 and CDR2 from the germline V gene are DFQATT and SNEGSKA (reference sequence). V lost 3 bases to trimming and J lost 2 bases, with 7 bases between them. This CDR3 spans 12 amino acids. CDR3 bases: TGCAGTGCTAGGACCGCGCAAGAGACCCAGTACTTC. Its translation: CSARTAQETQYF.

This clonotype was recorded a few times. The V gene is TRBV6-2 or TRBV6-3, the J gene TRBJ2-7; D might be TRBD1 or TRBD2, each matching 5 bases. Germline CDR1 is MNHEY and CDR2 is SVGEGT. This CDR3 is 14 amino acids long. The V end lost 8 bases, the J end lost 2 bases, and 16 bases lay between the germline ends. Written as DNA, the CDR3 is TGTGCCAGCGGAGGAAACAGGAGCCCCTACGAGCAGTACTTC. As protein: CASGGNRSPYEQYF.

The genes are TRBV29-1 and TRBJ1-6; the D gene is possibly TRBD1 (5 bases). Germline lookup yields CDR1 SQVTM and CDR2 ANQGSEA. V was pared by 8 bases and J by 9 bases, with 20 bases between. CDR3 size: 14 residues. The CDR3 is CSPLGRGQSSPLHF. The DNA of the CDR3 is TGCAGCCCCCTTGGTCGGGGCCAGTCTTCACCCCTCCACTTT.

CDR3 sequence reads: CASSFGGINYGYTF. The CDR3 DNA reads as TGTGCCAGCAGCTTCGGGGGGATTAACTATGGCTACACCTTC. The chain recombines TRBV11-2 with TRBJ1-2, with D possibly being TRBD1 (5 bases). The germline CDR1 and CDR2 sequences are SGHAT and FQNNGV. The CDR3 covers 14 residues. The V end was cut by 3 bases, the J end by 1 base, with 9 bases between.

The V gene is TRBV29-1, the J gene TRBJ2-2; D is ambiguous. Trimming cost V 4 bases and J 5 bases, with 14 bases left between them. Germline CDR1 is SQVTM and CDR2 is ANQGSEA. The CDR3 has 14 residues. The CDR3 coding sequence is TGCAGCGTTGTTGCTTTGGGTGGAACCGGGGAGCTGTTTTTT. Translating it yields CSVVALGGTGELFF.

In its sample, this clonotype was seen once. This could be a read error, since a much larger clone is one nucleotide away. The chain joins TRBV28 to TRBJ2-5; maybe TRBD2 (6 bases). The CDR3 is made up of 15 amino acids. Trimming took off 4 bases at V and 11 bases at J, with 23 bases between the two ends. CDR1 and CDR2 (germline): MDHEN, SYDVKM. CDR3 DNA: TGTGCCAGCAGTTACGGGGCAGGCGGCCTCCGGGAGCAGTACTTC. Translated: CASSYGAGGLREQYF.

The CDR3 here is CASRNDRGEGEKLFF. Written as DNA, the CDR3 is TGTGCCAGCAGAAATGACAGGGGAGAAGGAGAAAAACTGTTTTTT. This chain uses TRBV4-2 with TRBJ1-4, with 8 bases that match TRBD1. From germline, CDR1 is LGHNA and CDR2 YNFKEQ. The trim removed 6 bases at V and 8 bases at J, leaving 11 bases unmatched. This CDR3 has 15 amino acids.

The V and J genes are TRBV7-9 and TRBJ1-2, with D possibly TRBD1 on 6 matching bases. The CDR3 runs 15 residues. The V end was cut by 1 base, the J end by 6 bases, with 15 bases between. The V gene's germline CDR1 is SEHNR and CDR2 FQNEAQ (reference sequence). CDR3 bases: TGTGCCAGCAGCTTAGTCGTTTCTGGGGGGCATGGCTACACCTTC. It is translated as CASSLVVSGGHGYTF.

This chain connects TRBV20-1 to TRBJ2-3; the match to TRBD1 covers 8 bases. Germline V gene lookup returns CDR1 DFQATT and CDR2 SNEGSKA (reference sequence). The CDR3 is 16 residues long. Trimming took 3 bases from V and 5 from J; bases not matched to a gene: 13. The CDR3 protein is CSASPDRASERDTQYF. DNA of the CDR3: TGCAGTGCTAGCCCGGACAGGGCGTCAGAGAGAGATACGCAGTATTTT.

This clonotype turned up a few times. The rearrangement links TRBV20-1 to TRBJ1-6; D is unclear. CDR3 length: 17 residues. Trimming took off 4 bases at V and 1 base at J, with 17 bases between the two ends. Germline V gene data show CDR1 as DFQATT and CDR2 as SNEGSKA (reference sequence). CDR3 nucleotides: TGCAGTGCTACCGGGGTGGCCAAGTGGTCCTATAATTCACCCCTCCACTTT. The encoded protein is CSATGVAKWSYNSPLHF.